The clone carrying this T cell receptor beta chain was picked up a small number of times. Germline V gene data show CDR1 as MNHEY and CDR2 as SVGAGI. The V gene lost 6 bases and the J gene lost 4 bases, with 18 bases spanning the gap. This CDR3 is 15 amino acids long. These data originate in a study of blood T cell repertoires in COVID-19. At the level of the study: Spain, Italy and the United States supplied samples that represented acute and convalescent COVID-19.

Original processing notes: Nucleated cell counts were estimated from reference gene primer amplification. Generated by immunoSEQ multiplex PCR, the TCRdb table keeps only in-frame clones and is missing some. V and J calls and clone size are given by that table; D and trimming were obtained from the DNA. The table includes about 160,000 clones, roughly four fifths detected once. The chain employs TRBV6-5 and TRBJ1-1; D not certain. The sequenced sample consisted of peripheral blood. This clonotype was sampled from a man between 60 and 70 years old with active or convalescent COVID-19. The chain's CDR3 is CASSGGFEAATEAFF. CDR3 nucleotides: TGTGCCAGCAGCGGTGGGTTTGAGGCTGCCACTGAAGCTTTCTTT.